The clone carrying this T cell receptor beta chain came up many times. V was clipped by 4 bases and J by 4 bases; unmatched bases: 9. The germline CDR1 and CDR2 sequences are SGHRS and YFSETQ. The CDR3 extends over 15 amino acids. The data were obtained in a study of CD8+CD57+ T cells in acquired aplastic anemia. Profiling of TCR beta VDJ combinations and CDR3 sequences used genomic DNA as template. MiXCR was run by TCRdb on the reads, yielding one entry per CDR3 protein. Of 100,000 to 150,000 distinct CDR3 sequences listed, 48% were seen once; the top ten hold 2% to 3%. The sequenced sample consisted of sorted CD4+, CD8+, or CD8+CD57+ T cells (not recorded which) from PBMCs. This clonotype originated in a human donor in good health, serving as a control. V and J are TRBV5-1 and TRBJ2-7; 9 positions match TRBD1. The CDR3 DNA sequence: TGCGCCAGCAGCCCGGGACAGGGTCTTACTTACGAGCAGTACTTC. Translating it yields CASSPGQGLTYEQYF. Full variable domain (rest looked up from reference TRBV5-1 and TRBJ2-7): KAGVTQTPRYLIKTRGQQVTLSCSPISGHRSVSWYQQTPGQGLQFLFEYFSETQRNKGNFPGRFSGRQFSNSRSEMNVSTLELGDSALYLCASSPGQGLTYEQYFGPGTRLTVT.